This entry features one TCR beta chain sequence. The sample is drawn from a study of blood T cell repertoires in COVID-19. As handled by the study authors: By means of reference gene primer amplification, nucleated cell counts were estimated. The assay was immunoSEQ multiplex PCR, and TCRdb's table has in-frame clones only and misses some. V and J calls and clone size follow that table, whereas D and trimming were derived from the DNA. The data contain under 300,000 clones, about 81% of them singletons. Seattle-derived patients entered the study during active infection and were followed longitudinally. Germline trimming cut 4 bases from V and 1 base from J; bases unmatched to any gene: 7. The CDR3 totals 17 residues. Germline V CDR1 and CDR2: SGHNT, YYREEE (reference sequence).

Specimen: peripheral blood. J is TRBJ2-5 and V is TRBV5-4; 13 bases map to TRBD2. The origin of this receptor is a human donor with COVID-19, enrolled during active disease. The donor label of this sample is uncertain. The CDR3 DNA follows: TGTGCCAGCAGCCCCGGGACTAGCGGGATCATCCAAGAGACCCAGTACTTC. This encodes CASSPGTSGIIQETQYF.